The present entry profiles one TCR beta chain with its context. It has no known antigen specificity. No much larger clonotype is one base removed from it; base qualities were not supplied. PBMCs were isolated by Ficoll-Paque density gradient centrifugation. TCRdb names Illumina NovaSeq 6000 as the instrument used. TCRalpha and TCRbeta cDNA libraries were built by 5'RACE with constant-segment primers, adding sample barcodes and unique molecular identifiers. RNA was extracted from every sample with Trizol reagent. Amplification of the libraries took two PCR steps, and the second step added a second sample barcode plus Illumina TruSeq adapters. Libraries were sequenced on an Illumina NovaSeq with 2 x 150 bp paired-end reads. Per the authors' processing: With migec v1.2.7, reads were demultiplexed and then collapsed into UMI-guided consensus sequences. Using mixcr v2.1.11, the UMI consensuses were aligned to TRA and TRB V and J templates and assembled into clonotypes. Clonotypes were classified as expanded or contracted when called significant by both edgeR and NoisET, with noise models trained on biological replicates. For edgeR calls, a false discovery rate-adjusted p below 0.01 and a log2 fold-change threshold of 1 were applied. As an exploratory analysis of dynamics, max-normalized trajectories of the 1000 most abundant clonotypes were examined by PCA with hierarchical clustering. Each responding clone was given a CD4 or CD8 phenotype based on the CD4+ and CD8+ repertoires, which had been sequenced separately. Using fastp trimming at Q25 and MiXCR clonotype assembly, TCRdb reanalyzed the public sequencing data and kept in-frame beta chains. Rows matching on CDR3 protein sequence are summarized as one entry with the most common DNA and genes. TCRdb, not the original authors, processed these V and J calls. The sample includes around 300,000 distinct CDR3 sequences, with around 13% observed a single time. The leading ten clones occupy approximately 21% of the sample.

This entry belongs to a study of T-cell memory formation after mild COVID-19 (dated by TCRdb to the early 2020s). Study-wide context: TCR sequence clusters from the two donors were found to be largely donor specific. Longitudinal TCRalpha and TCRbeta repertoire sequencing tracked T-cell clones expanding and contracting after mild COVID-19 in a couple of donors. The cohort was made up of two young adult volunteers, one female and one male, who were previously healthy. Overall study outcomes, separate from this receptor: Contracting CD4+ clones appeared mostly in the CM and EM memory subsets, whereas CD8+ clones were enriched in EMRA. Some responding clones were detected in pre-infection memory, which suggested that pre-existing cross-reactive memory T cells had joined the SARS-CoV-2 response. SARS-CoV-2 specificity was not confirmed for the second-wave clones peaking on day 37. Clones contracting from day 15 to 85 had balanced CD4/CD8 phenotypes, while a second wave expanding from day 15 to 37 was biased towards CD4+. The study covered only a couple of mild cases, and larger cohorts including severe cases with pre-infection samples were considered necessary.

Deletion took 0 bases off V and 8 bases off J, with a span of 9 bases between the germline ends. The CDR3 covers 13 residues, taking in both the cysteine and the phenylalanine. Kept here is only the CDR3 DNA, which spans 39 bases and is read in frame from base 1. Based on the germline V gene, the CDR1 and CDR2 sequences are SGDLS and YYNGEE. The V and J segments used are TRBV9 and TRBJ2-1; no D segment can be confidently identified. Sequencing was carried out using PBMCs or a T cell subset sorted from them (not recorded which). This TCR came from a man between 18 and 29 years old who had mild COVID-19 (a few samples of this study predate the infection). The sample titles of this study are shuffled in the database, so cell type and time point are left out; the donor was told from shared clones. The sequenced DNA: TGTGCCAGCAGCGTAGGGCGAGGCGATGAGCAGTTCTTC. The resulting protein is CASSVGRGDEQFF.